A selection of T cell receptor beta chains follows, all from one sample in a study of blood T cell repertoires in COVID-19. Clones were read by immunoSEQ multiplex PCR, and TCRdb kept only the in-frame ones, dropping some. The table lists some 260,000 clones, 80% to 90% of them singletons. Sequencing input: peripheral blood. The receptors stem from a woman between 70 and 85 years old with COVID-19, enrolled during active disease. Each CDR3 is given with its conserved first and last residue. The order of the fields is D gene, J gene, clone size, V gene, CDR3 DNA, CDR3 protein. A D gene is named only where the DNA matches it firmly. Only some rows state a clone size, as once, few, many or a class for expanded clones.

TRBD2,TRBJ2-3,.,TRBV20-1,TGCAGTGCTAGTATTGCGGGAGGGGTAGATACGCAGTATTTT,CSASIAGGVDTQYF
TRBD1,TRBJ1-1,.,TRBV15,TGTGCCACCAGCCCGGACAGGGGGCGCCTGGACACTGAAGCTTTCTTT,CATSPDRGRLDTEAFF
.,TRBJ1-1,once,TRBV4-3,TGCGCCAGCAGCCAAGATTTGGGAGGGTGGAACACTGAAGCTTTCTTT,CASSQDLGGWNTEAFF
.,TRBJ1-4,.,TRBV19,TGTGCCAGTAGAACCACCGGGGTCGAAAAACTGTTTTTT,CASRTTGVEKLFF
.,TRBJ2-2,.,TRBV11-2,TGTGCCAGCAGCCCTCGGACAGCGAACACCGGGGAGCTGTTTTTT,CASSPRTANTGELFF
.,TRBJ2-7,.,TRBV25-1,TGTGCCAGTAAGAAGACAGACGAGCAGTACTTC,CASKKTDEQYF
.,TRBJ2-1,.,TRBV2,TGTGCCAGCAACACGGGCGAGGGTCGGTTCTTC,CASNTGEGRFF
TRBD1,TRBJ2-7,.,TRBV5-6,TGTGCCAGCAGCTTCCAGGGGGCTGTTCGAGAGCAGTACTTC,CASSFQGAVREQYF
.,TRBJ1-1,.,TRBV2,TGTGCCAGCAGTGTGGTAGGGGATGGAGTGGAGATGAACACTGAAGCTTTCTTT,CASSVVGDGVEMNTEAFF
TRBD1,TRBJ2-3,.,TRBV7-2,TGTGCCAGCAGTAGGACAGGGGGTGGAACAGATACGCAGTATTTT,CASSRTGGGTDTQYF
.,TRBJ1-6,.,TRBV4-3,TGCGCCAGCAGCCAAGACGACAGGCTCAATTCACCCCTCCACTTT,CASSQDDRLNSPLHF
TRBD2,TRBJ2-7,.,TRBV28,TGTGCCAGCAGTTCCGCCGGGACTAGCGGCTACGAGCAGTACTTC,CASSSAGTSGYEQYF
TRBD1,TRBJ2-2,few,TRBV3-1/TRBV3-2,TGTGCCAGCAGCCGACAGGGGGCGGAAACCGGGGAGCTGTTTTTT,CASSRQGAETGELFF
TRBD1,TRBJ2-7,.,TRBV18,TGTGCCAGCTCACGGGGGGACAGGGACTACGAGCAGTACTTC,CASSRGDRDYEQYF
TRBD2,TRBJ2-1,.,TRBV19,TGTGCCAGTAGTATGACCTTAGCGGGAGTCTTCTACAATGAGCAGTTCTTC,CASSMTLAGVFYNEQFF
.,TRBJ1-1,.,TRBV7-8,TGTGCCAGCAGCCGCGGGGCAGGGGTCGGGACTGAAGCTTTCTTT,CASSRGAGVGTEAFF
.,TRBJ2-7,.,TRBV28,TGTGCCAGCAGTTTAAACCAGGGCCTCTCCTACGAGCAGTACTTC,CASSLNQGLSYEQYF
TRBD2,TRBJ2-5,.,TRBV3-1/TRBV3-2,TGTGCCAGCAGCCACGGGACTAGCGGGAACCAAGAGACCCAGTACTTC,CASSHGTSGNQETQYF
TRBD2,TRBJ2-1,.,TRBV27,TGTGCCAGCAGCCAGCGGGAGGCTGGCAATGAGCAGTTCTTC,CASSQREAGNEQFF
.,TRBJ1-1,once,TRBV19,TGTGCCAGTAGTGTCTCACAGGGAAACACTGAAGCTTTCTTT,CASSVSQGNTEAFF
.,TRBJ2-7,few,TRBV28,TGTGCCAGCAGTCCAATAGGCCGGGGGAGACAGTACGAGCAGTACTTC,CASSPIGRGRQYEQYF
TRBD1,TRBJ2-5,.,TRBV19,TGTGCCAGTAGTCCTCGGACAGGGGCTTACCAAGAGACCCAGTACTTC,CASSPRTGAYQETQYF
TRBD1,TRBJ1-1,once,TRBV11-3,TGTGCCAGCAGCAAGGGACAGTTAAACACTGAAGCTTTCTTT,CASSKGQLNTEAFF
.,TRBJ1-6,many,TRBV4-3,TGCGCCAGCAGCTCTAGGGGGAGCTTTTCACCCCTCCACTTT,CASSSRGSFSPLHF